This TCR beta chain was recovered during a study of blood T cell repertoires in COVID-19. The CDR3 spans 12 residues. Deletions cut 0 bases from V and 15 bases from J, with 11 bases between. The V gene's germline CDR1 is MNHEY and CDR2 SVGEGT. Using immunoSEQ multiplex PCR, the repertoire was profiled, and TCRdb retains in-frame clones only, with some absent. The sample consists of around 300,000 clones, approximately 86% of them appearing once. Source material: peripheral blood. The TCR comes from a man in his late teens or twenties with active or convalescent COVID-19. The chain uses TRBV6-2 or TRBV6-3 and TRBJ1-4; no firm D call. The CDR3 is CASSYSRGMVFF. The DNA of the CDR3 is TGTGCCAGCAGTTACTCCCGCGGAATGGTGTTTTTT.